Below, one TCR beta chain is given with its context. The data stem from a study of long-term antiretroviral therapy in people with HIV. Investigators performed immunoSEQ version v3.0 at survey level. Some clones are missing from TCRdb's copy, which holds only in-frame ones; the method was immunoSEQ multiplex PCR. This table holds about 33,000 clones, around three quarters found once. Cryopreserved PBMC numbered about 1-10 million per sample before DNA extraction. CDR3 length equals 16 residues. V lost 1 base and J 0 bases, leaving 9 bases between the germline ends. Per the germline V gene, CDR1 is MGHDK and CDR2 is SYGVNS.

The origin of this receptor is a woman aged 45-60 years with HIV. The sample was unsorted PBMCs, taken 2 years after starting antiretroviral therapy. J is TRBJ2-2 and V is TRBV25-1; no clear D. The CDR3 bases are TGTGCCAGCAGTGAATGGGTTCGATCGAACACCGGGGAGCTGTTTTTT. Translated: CASSEWVRSNTGELFF. Supplemented by reference TRBV25-1 and TRBJ2-2, the full variable domain reads EADIYQTPRYLVIGTGKKITLECSQTMGHDKMYWYQQDPGMELHLIHYSYGVNSTEKGDLSSESTVSRIRTEHFPLTLESARPSHTSQYLCASSEWVRSNTGELFFGEGSRLTVL.